This T cell receptor (beta chain) originates from a study of T cells after somatic rescue of genetic block. The CDR3 has 15 amino acids. V gave up 1 base and J gave up 5 bases, with 15 bases separating them. Germline V gene lookup returns CDR1 LNHDA and CDR2 SQIVND (reference sequence). Repertoires were generated with immunoSEQ multiplex PCR, while TCRdb's copy carries only in-frame clones and drops some. The sample consists of 9,500 to 15,000 clones, 71% of them appearing once. Material for sequencing was peripheral blood mononuclear cells (PBMCs). This chain links TRBV19 with TRBJ2-7; tentative D call: TRBD1 (5 bases). This clonotype was sampled from a boy younger than 18. The CDR3 sequence: CASSIATGRTHEQYF. In DNA form, the CDR3 reads TGTGCCAGTAGTATAGCCACAGGCCGGACGCACGAGCAGTACTTC.